This entry is about one T cell receptor (beta chain). This receptor's antigen is unknown. Within one base of it there is no much larger clone, and no base qualities were kept. V lost 6 bases and J lost 4 bases, and the count of bases not matched to a germline gene is 6. For CDR1 and CDR2, the germline V gene lists ENHRY and SYGVKD. The CDR3 covers 14 residues, taking in both the cysteine and the phenylalanine. Of the read, only the CDR3 DNA is kept; its 42 bases are in frame from base 1. The cohort consisted of 600 to 750 healthy bone marrow donors. Cohort members were all nominally healthy when sampled, although unrecorded immune exposures were likely present. The donor tested CMV seropositive, placing the donor among the 290 or so seropositive members of the cohort. A peripheral blood sample was provided by each donor, and peripheral blood mononuclear cells were used for TCR beta sequencing. The Qiagen DNeasy Blood Extraction Kit was used to extract genomic DNA from the blood cell samples.

Library construction relied on the immunoSEQ multiplex PCR assay. For the multiplex PCR, a mixture combining 60 forward primers for TCR Vbeta segments and 13 reverse primers for TCR Jbeta segments was used. The CDR3 region of rearranged TCR beta genes was amplified from genomic DNA by a multiplex PCR assay. The amplified TCR beta libraries were sequenced on the Illumina HiSeq System as 87-base-pair reads. On the study's bioinformatics: Across the 500 to 850 repertoires, a later analysis counted tens of millions of unique TCR beta chains, roughly 11 million of which were shared by at least two donors. To remove PCR and sequencing errors, raw reads were error-corrected and collapsed into unique sequences using a nearest-neighbor algorithm that merged closely related sequences. V, D and J gene segments were assigned by aligning CDR3 sequences to IMGT reference sequences. For a sequence to be retained, at least a six-nucleotide match to both a V gene segment and a J gene segment was required. A rearrangement counted as productive if the CDR3 had no stop codons and remained in frame with V and J, and every other rearrangement counted as non-productive. Following IMGT convention, CDR3 was defined as the stretch from the second conserved V-encoded cysteine to the conserved J-encoded phenylalanine. In an earlier analysis of approximately 500 of the donors, sequences lacking an unambiguous match to a single V gene segment were excluded. In an earlier analysis of 450 to 750 of the donors, a V segment was called functional when productive rearrangements were above 56.7%, and segregating when the standard deviation between donors exceeded 5%. A statistical classification framework was developed to diagnose cytomegalovirus status using the catalog of TCR beta chain sequences. In a later analysis, V and J genes were assigned by comparing TCR nucleotide sequences against IMGT/GENE-DB human TR gene sequences. In a later analysis, CDR3 sequences and most-parsimonious VDJ recombination scenarios were assigned using the TCRdist pipeline. In a later analysis, each TCR beta chain was defined by its CDR3 amino acid sequence together with its V-gene family, and reads without a unique V-gene family were excluded. In a later analysis, 450 to 600 highly shared, low-generation-probability nucleotide sequences were removed to address suspected cross-contamination and a sequencing artifact. In a later analysis, a clonal expansion index was calculated for each public chain from normalized within-repertoire ranks of inferred template counts. In a later analysis, generation probabilities were computed with a VDJ recombination model fitted to out-of-frame rearrangements, and the resulting probabilities were checked against IGoR. In a later analysis, hypergeometric tests were used to score TCR-TCR, TCR-HLA and TCR-CMV co-occurrence, with a repertoire-size bias correction applied to TCR pairs. False discovery rates were estimated in a later analysis by permuting HLA or CMV assignments 20 times. In a later analysis, co-occurring TCRs were grouped with DBSCAN, and TCRdist sequence similarity was added when clustering was performed within HLA-allele-positive subsets. Co-occurrence clustering excluded repertoires with fewer than 30,000 or more than 120,000 public chains, plus five with anomalous nucleotide sharing. What TCRdb holds here is the immuneACCESS table cut down to in-frame rearrangements. Part of the clones is not present; checked against another copy, under half of the missing clones reflect an unresolved V gene, and the others are unexplained. V and J calls and clone size come straight from that table; D and trimming were deduced from the DNA. The sample table contains roughly 150,000 clones; only one count was recorded for over 80% of them. The top ten clonotypes cover about 4% of the sample.

These data originate in a study of cytomegalovirus exposure and HLA in healthy donors listed by TCRdb under 2017. About the investigation overall: An earlier analysis of 587 of the donors reported under 300 Gb of sequence data and 95 million to 140 million unique TCR beta sequences obtained from some 200 million T cells. Approximately 310 gigabases of sequencing data and tens of millions of unique TCR sequences were included in an early release covering around 650 HLA-typed donors. Among the roughly 430 genotyped donors, approximately 76% belonged to the genetic ancestry cluster associated with self-reported Caucasian donors. The aim of the study was to test whether cataloging public T cell receptors could identify signatures of past pathogen exposure. The study profiled the T cell repertoires of hundreds of subjects by immunosequencing and related them to cytomegalovirus serostatus. A separate validation cohort of roughly 120 different subjects was used in addition to the roughly 670-subject first cohort. High-throughput TCR immunosequencing, statistical association of individual TCRs with disease status, and machine learning were combined to predict cytomegalovirus infection status. A later analysis re-examined previously published TCR beta repertoires from about 700 donors and added high-resolution HLA genotyping to investigate patterns of TCR occurrence. In the later analysis, no new phenotypic data were used to find candidate immune exposures; instead, reliance was placed on TCR beta sequences and their occurrence across donors. To decide whether each TCR beta V gene segment behaved as functional or pseudogenic, an earlier analysis of approximately 590 of the donors relied on high-throughput TCR beta sequencing. Donor age, sex, ethnicity and CMV serostatus were collected together with the repertoire data. A later genetic analysis took genome-wide SNP genotypes for about three fifths of the roughly 700 donors and used that subset as a discovery cohort. Every repertoire in the discovery cohort had been generated on one and the same sequencing platform. HLA typing included class I and class II loci at four-digit resolution. Typing coverage varied by locus: about 629-630 donors for A, B, C, DRB1 and DQB1; more than 500 for DQA1; over 600 for DPA1; approximately 470 for DPB1. A handful of DR-DQ haplotypes were treated as single units for association and clustering because of strong linkage in the cohort. Among some 400 genotyped donors of the cohort, an average of approximately 220,000 unique TCR beta nucleotide sequences was sequenced per donor, of which about 18% were non-productive.

Summary of the overall study and its limitations: The 87-base-pair reads could not distinguish some IMGT-functional V segments, including TRBV6-2 and TRBV6-3, so those segments were excluded. In a later analysis, TCR association rates were found to vary across HLA loci, with the most associated TCRs seen for DRB1 alleles and the fewest for HLA-C alleles. Because HLA typing was missing for some donors at each locus, association tests included only the typed subset. According to a later analysis, most CMV-associated TCR beta chains appeared to be HLA-restricted, and the HLA associations seemed to be driven largely by CMV exposure. This cohort had only TCR beta chains sequenced, and the lack of alpha or paired-chain data limited which features could be detected. A later analysis associated about 17,000 TCR beta sequences with specific HLA alleles at a false discovery rate of 0.05. Roughly uniform sequencing depth across donors was assumed in presence/absence analyses, although this assumption may not hold. A later genetic analysis reported fewer N-insertions in productive TCRs among donors in an Asian-associated ancestry cluster than the roughly 700-donor mean. Across donors, most TCR sequences were observed very rarely, whereas some public TCRs were present in many individuals. The authors suggested that the approach could potentially be generalized to other disease states and immunological phenotypes. The classifier was reported to diagnose cytomegalovirus status with high specificity and sensitivity in both the original cohort and the validation cohort. For the cohort, immune exposure information was limited to CMV serostatus. V-gene and J-gene trimming of TCR beta chains was associated with a missense DCLRE1C variant in a later genetic analysis, and the association was replicated in an independent cohort. The study listed approximately 150 TCR beta chains as associated with cytomegalovirus. Correlated functional status among segregating V segments might be attributable to linkage disequilibrium, but an unknown experimental factor could not be ruled out. A further reported finding was that TCR beta sequences accurately predicted the HLA-A and HLA-B alleles for most subjects in the first cohort. The earlier analysis of some 540 of the donors excluded 15 to 20 rarely observed V segments, including chromosome 9 orphons, because counts were too low. A few of the identified cytomegalovirus-associated TCR beta chains were confirmed in vitro to be specific for cytomegalovirus antigens. A cluster of highly shared sequence variants was judged likely to be a technical artifact of the sequencing pipeline. Compared with equally common non-associated chains, HLA-associated TCR beta chains in a later analysis were more clonally expanded and had lower generation probabilities. When HLA alleles, especially DR and DQ, strongly co-occurred, TCR associations were difficult to assign to individual alleles. According to a later analysis, parvovirus B19, influenza, CMV and Epstein-Barr virus appeared linked to several top co-occurrence clusters. Broadly in line with IMGT annotations, most TCR beta V segments showed up in productive rearrangements about 87% or about 30% of the time in an earlier analysis of some 590 of the donors.

The chain links TRBV10-3 with TRBJ2-7; TRBD1 lines up with 10 middle nucleotides. The TCR originated in a man in his fifties or sixties in good health and CMV-seropositive. What was sequenced was PBMCs. The CDR3 corresponds to CAISGTGVPYEQYF. In nucleotides, the sequence is TGTGCCATCAGCGGGACAGGGGTTCCGTACGAGCAGTACTTC.